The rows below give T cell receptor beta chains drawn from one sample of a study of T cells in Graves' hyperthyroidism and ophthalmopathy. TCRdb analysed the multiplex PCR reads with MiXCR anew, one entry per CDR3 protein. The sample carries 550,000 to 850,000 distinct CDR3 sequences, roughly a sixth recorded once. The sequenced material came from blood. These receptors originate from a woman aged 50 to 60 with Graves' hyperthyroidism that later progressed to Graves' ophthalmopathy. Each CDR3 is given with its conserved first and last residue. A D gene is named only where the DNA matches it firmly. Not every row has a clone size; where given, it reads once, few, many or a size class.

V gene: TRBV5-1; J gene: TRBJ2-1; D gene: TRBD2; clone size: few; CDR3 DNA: TGCGCCAGCAGCCTATTAGCGGGGGGGCCAATTAATGAGCAGTTCTTC; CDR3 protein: CASSLLAGGPINEQFF
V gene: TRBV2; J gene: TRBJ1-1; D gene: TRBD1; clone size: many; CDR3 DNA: TGTGCCAGCAGAGCCCACAGGGGGAACACTGAAGCTTTCTTT; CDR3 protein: CASRAHRGNTEAFF
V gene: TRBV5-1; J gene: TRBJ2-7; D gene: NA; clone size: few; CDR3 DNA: TGCGCCAGCAGCTTGTTCGAGCAGTACTTC; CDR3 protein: CASSLFEQYF
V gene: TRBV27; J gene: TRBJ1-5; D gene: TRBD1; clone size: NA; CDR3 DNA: TGTGCCAGCAGCCCGGGACAGCCGGCGTTAGATCAGCCCCAGCATTTT; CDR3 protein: CASSPGQPALDQPQHF
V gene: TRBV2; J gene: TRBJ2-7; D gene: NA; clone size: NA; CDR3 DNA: TGTGCCAGCAGTGATCGGCGTGGCGAGCAGTACTTC; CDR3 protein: CASSDRRGEQYF
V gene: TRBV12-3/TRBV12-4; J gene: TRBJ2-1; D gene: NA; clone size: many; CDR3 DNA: TGTGCCAGCAGTCCACCCCCGAGAGGGGGATTGTCCTACAATGAGCAGTTCTTC; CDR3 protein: CASSPPPRGGLSYNEQFF
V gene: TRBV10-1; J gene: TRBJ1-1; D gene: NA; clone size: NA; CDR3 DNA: TGCGCCAGCAGTGAGTCGAGTAACACTGAAGCTTTCTTT; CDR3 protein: CASSESSNTEAFF
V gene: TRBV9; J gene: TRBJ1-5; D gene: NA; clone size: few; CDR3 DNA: TGTGCCAGCAGCCCCGGGGGTCCTAGCAATCAGCCCCAGCATTTT; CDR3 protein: CASSPGGPSNQPQHF
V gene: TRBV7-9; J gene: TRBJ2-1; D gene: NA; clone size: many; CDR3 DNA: TGTGCCAGCAGCTTAGAGGGATCGGGCGACAATGAGCAGTTCTTC; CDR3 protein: CASSLEGSGDNEQFF
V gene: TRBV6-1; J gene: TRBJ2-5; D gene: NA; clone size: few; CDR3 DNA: TGTGCCAGCAGTGAAGTTTTGGGGGGACAAGAGACCCAGTACTTC; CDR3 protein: CASSEVLGGQETQYF
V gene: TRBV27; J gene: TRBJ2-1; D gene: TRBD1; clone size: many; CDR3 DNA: TGTGCCAGCAGTTTATTAGGGACAGGGTACAATGAGCAGTTCTTC; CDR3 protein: CASSLLGTGYNEQFF
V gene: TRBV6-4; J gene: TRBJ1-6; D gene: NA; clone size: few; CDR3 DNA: TGTGCCAGCAGTGACAGGGCCTATAATTCACCCCTCCACTTT; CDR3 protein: CASSDRAYNSPLHF
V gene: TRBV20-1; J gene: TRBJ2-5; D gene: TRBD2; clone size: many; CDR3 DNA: TGCAGTGCTAGAAACTTTCGCGGGGGGGGGCAAGAGACCCAGTACTTC; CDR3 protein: CSARNFRGGGQETQYF
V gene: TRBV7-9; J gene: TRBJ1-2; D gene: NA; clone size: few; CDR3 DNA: TGTGCCGGCAGCTTAGTAGAGGCTAACTATGGCTACACCTTC; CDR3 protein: CAGSLVEANYGYTF